This TCR beta chain originates from a study of blood T cell repertoires in COVID-19. Turning to the study itself: The United States, Italy and Spain were the sources of the acute and convalescent COVID-19 samples. PBMCs, B-cell-depleted T cells, or T cells were the source of the cDNA or gDNA that made up the material.

With V trimmed by 2 bases and J by 5 bases, 3 bases remained unmatched. The CDR3 spans 15 residues. In germline, CDR1 is SGHDT, CDR2 YYEEEE. Some clones are missing from TCRdb's copy, which holds only in-frame ones; the method was immunoSEQ multiplex PCR. The data hold roughly 180,000 clones, with about four fifths observed a single time. This receptor was obtained from a woman aged 35 to 49 with COVID-19, enrolled during active disease. This rearrangement joins TRBV5-6 to TRBJ2-7, with TRBD2 matching over 14 bases. Sequenced sample: peripheral blood. CDR3: CASSFRLAGGHEQYV. CDR3 bases: TGTGCCAGCAGCTTCCGACTAGCGGGGGGGCACGAGCAGTACGTC.